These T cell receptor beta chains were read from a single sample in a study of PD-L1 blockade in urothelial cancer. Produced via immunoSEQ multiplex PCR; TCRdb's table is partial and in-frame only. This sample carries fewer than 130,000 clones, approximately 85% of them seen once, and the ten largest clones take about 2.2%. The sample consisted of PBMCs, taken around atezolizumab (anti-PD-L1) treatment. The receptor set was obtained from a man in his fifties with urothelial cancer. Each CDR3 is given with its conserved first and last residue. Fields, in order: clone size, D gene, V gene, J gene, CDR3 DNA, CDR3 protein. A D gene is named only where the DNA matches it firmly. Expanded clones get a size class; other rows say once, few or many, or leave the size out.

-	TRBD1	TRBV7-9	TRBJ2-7	TGTGCCAGCAGCTCCTACCGACAGGGCTTCGACGAGCAGTACTTC	CASSSYRQGFDEQYF
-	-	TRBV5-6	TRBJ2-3	TGTGCCAGCAGCTTGATATCCGGGAGTACAGATACGCAGTATTTT	CASSLISGSTDTQYF
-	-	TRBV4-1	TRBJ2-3	TGCGCCAGCAGCCAAGAAATAAGCACAGATACGCAGTATTTT	CASSQEISTDTQYF
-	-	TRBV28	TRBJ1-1	TGTGCCAGCAGTTTATACGGACAGCCTTCTGCTGAAGCTTTCTTT	CASSLYGQPSAEAFF
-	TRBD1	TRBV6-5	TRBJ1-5	TGTGCCAGCAGGGGACAGGGGGCCCTCAATCAGCCCCAGCATTTT	CASRGQGALNQPQHF
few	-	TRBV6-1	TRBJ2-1	TGTGCCAGCAGTTTGGTAGAGGGTTCCTACAATGAGCAGTTCTTC	CASSLVEGSYNEQFF
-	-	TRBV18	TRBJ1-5	TGTGCCAGCTCACTGAGTTCAGGCCCGAAGCCCCAGCATTTT	CASSLSSGPKPQHF
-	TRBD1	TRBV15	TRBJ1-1	TGTGCCACCAGCGGATTACAGGGGGCCACTGAAGCTTTCTTT	CATSGLQGATEAFF
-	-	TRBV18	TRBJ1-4	TGTGCCAGCTCACCTAGCGGTGCTAATGAAAAACTGTTTTTT	CASSPSGANEKLFF
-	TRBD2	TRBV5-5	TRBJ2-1	TGTGCCAGTAGACTAGCGGGGAACAATGAGCAGTTCTTC	CASRLAGNNEQFF
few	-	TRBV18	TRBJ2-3	TGTGCCAGCTCACTACTGGTCACAGATACGCAGTATTTT	CASSLLVTDTQYF
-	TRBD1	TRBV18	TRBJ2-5	TGTGCCAGCTCACGACAGGGTTACCAAGAGACCCAGTACTTC	CASSRQGYQETQYF
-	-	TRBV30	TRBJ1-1	TGTGCCTGGGGTGGGGAGGAGGCGCGAGTGTTCTTT	CAWGGEEARVFF
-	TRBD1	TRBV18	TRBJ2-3	TGTGCCAGCTCACCGGGACAGACAGATACGCAGTATTTT	CASSPGQTDTQYF
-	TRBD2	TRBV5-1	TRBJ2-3	TGCGCCAGCAGACGTGAGACGGGAGGGCCGGCAGATACGCAGTATTTT	CASRRETGGPADTQYF
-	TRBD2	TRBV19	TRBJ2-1	TGTGCCAGTAGTCCTAGCGGCGGCTACAATGAGCAGTTCTTC	CASSPSGGYNEQFF
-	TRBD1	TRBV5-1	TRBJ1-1	TGCGCCAGCAGCCCGACAGGGGCCGACACTGAAGCTTTCTTT	CASSPTGADTEAFF
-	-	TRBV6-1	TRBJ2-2	TGTGCCAGCAGTGAATTTTCTCTAGGGACTGACACCGGGGAGCTGTTTTTT	CASSEFSLGTDTGELFF
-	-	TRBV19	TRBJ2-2	TGTGCCAGTAGCGCGAGGAGGTTTGGCGGGGAGCTGTTTTTT	CASSARRFGGELFF
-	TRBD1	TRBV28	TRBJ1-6	TGTGCCAGCAGACCCCCCGATGGACAGGGAAGAGTCCGTTCACCCCTCCACTTT	CASRPPDGQGRVRSPLHF
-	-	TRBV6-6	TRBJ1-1	TGTGCCAGCAGTTTAAGCCGGAACACTGAAGCTTTCTTT	CASSLSRNTEAFF
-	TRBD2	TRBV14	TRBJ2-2	TGTGCCAGCAGCCAAGAAGCTAGCGGGAACACCGGGGAGCTGTTTTTT	CASSQEASGNTGELFF
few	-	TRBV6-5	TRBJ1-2	TGTGCCAGCAGTTCGGGGGGCCGCGGCTACACCTTC	CASSSGGRGYTF
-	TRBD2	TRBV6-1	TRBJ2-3	TGTGCCAGCAGGAGTACTAGCGTAATGGATACGCAGTATTTT	CASRSTSVMDTQYF
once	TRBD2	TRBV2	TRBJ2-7	TGTGCCACCTCGATCACTAGCGCCGAGCAGTACTTC	CATSITSAEQYF